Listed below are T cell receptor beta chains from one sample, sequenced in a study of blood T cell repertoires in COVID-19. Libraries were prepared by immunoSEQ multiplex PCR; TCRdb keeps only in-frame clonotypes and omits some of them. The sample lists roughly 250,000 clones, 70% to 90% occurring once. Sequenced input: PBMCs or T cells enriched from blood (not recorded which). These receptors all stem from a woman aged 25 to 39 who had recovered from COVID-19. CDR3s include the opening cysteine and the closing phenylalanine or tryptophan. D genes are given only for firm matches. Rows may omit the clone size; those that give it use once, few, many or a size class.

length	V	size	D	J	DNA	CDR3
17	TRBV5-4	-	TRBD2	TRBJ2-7	TGTGCCAGCAGCTTCACCTGGGGACTAGCGGTGACGAGAGAGCAGTACTTC	CASSFTWGLAVTREQYF
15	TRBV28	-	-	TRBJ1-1	TGTGCCAGCAGTTTAGGGGGCCAGGGGAACACTGAAGCTTTCTTT	CASSLGGQGNTEAFF
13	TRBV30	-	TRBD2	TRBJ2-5	TGTGCCTGGAGTAGCGGGGATTCGGCGGCCCAGTACTTC	CAWSSGDSAAQYF
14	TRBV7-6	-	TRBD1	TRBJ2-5	TGTGCCAGCAGCTCGGACAGGGTCGAAGAGACCCAGTACTTC	CASSSDRVEETQYF
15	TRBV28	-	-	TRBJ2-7	TGTGCCAGCAGTCTCCTGGCGACAGGAGCCTACGAGCAGTACTTC	CASSLLATGAYEQYF
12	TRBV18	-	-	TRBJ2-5	TGTGCCAGCTCGACGGCAGGCGAGACCCAGTACTTC	CASSTAGETQYF
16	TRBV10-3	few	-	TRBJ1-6	TGTGCCATCAGTTCCCGTCGAGAGCAGGGATATTCACCCCTCCACTTT	CAISSRREQGYSPLHF
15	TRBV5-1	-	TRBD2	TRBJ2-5	TGCGCCAGCAGCAGGGCTAGCGGGGCCCGAGAGACCCAGTACTTC	CASSRASGARETQYF
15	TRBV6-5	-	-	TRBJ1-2	TGTGCCAGCAGGAACGTAGGGGATGTGGCTTCAGGCTACACCTTC	CASRNVGDVASGYTF
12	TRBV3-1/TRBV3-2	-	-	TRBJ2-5	TGTGCCAGCAGCCCAGGGGAACAGACCCAGTACTTC	CASSPGEQTQYF
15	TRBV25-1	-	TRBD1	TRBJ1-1	TGTGCCTCCTTACGGCAGGGGGGTCGTTTTACTGAAGCTTTCTTT	CASLRQGGRFTEAFF
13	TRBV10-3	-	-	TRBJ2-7	TGTGCCATCAGTGAGCCCCAGGGAGGCGAGCAGTACTTC	CAISEPQGGEQYF
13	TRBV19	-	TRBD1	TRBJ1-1	TGTGCCAGTAGGGACAGGGCGAACACTGAAGCTTTCTTT	CASRDRANTEAFF
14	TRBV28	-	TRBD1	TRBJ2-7	TGTGCCAGCAAAAGACAGGGAAACTCCTACGAGCAGTACTTC	CASKRQGNSYEQYF
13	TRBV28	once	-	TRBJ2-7	TGTGCCAGCAGTTTAAGGCAGGGCTACGAGCAGTACTTC	CASSLRQGYEQYF
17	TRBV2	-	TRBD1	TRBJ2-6	TGTGCCAGCATCCGGGACAGGGTGCCCTCTGGGGCCAACGTCCTGACTTTC	CASIRDRVPSGANVLTF
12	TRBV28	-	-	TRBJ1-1	TGTGCCAGCAACTCGGGGGACACTGAAGCTTTCTTT	CASNSGDTEAFF
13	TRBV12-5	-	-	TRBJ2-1	TGTGCTAGTCCTCCCCGCGGTCGGCATGAGCAGTTCTTC	CASPPRGRHEQFF
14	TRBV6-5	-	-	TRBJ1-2	TGTGCCAGCAGGACGAGACGCGCGGACTATGGCTACACCTTC	CASRTRRADYGYTF
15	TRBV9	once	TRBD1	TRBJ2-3	TGTGCCAGCAGCCCCGACAGGGGTGGAGCAGATACGCAGTATTTT	CASSPDRGGADTQYF
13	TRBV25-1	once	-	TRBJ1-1	TGTGCCAGCAGTGCCGGGGGGGACGCTGAAGCTTTCTTT	CASSAGGDAEAFF
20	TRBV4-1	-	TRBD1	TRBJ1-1	TGCGCCAGCAGCCGAAGGGGAATCATCTACAGGGGGCGCGTGGCCACTGAAGCTTTCTTT	CASSRRGIIYRGRVATEAFF
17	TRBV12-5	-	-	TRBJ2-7	TGTGCTAGTGGTTTGGTACGTTCCCCCCCCCATACTTACGAGCAGTACTTC	CASGLVRSPPHTYEQYF
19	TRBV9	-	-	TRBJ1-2	TGTGCCAGCAGCGTAGAAGGGGGTCCCGGGCCGGATGGGGACTATGGCTACACCTTC	CASSVEGGPGPDGDYGYTF
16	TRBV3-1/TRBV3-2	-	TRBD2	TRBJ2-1	TGTGCCAGCAGCCCGTCGGGACTAGCGGAGTACAATGAGCAGTTCTTC	CASSPSGLAEYNEQFF
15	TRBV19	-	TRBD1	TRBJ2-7	TGTGCCAGTCGAGGGGGCCTGGGATCCCCCTACGAGCAGTACTTC	CASRGGLGSPYEQYF
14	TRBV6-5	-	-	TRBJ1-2	TGTGCCAGCAGTTATCACGACAGCGCCTATGGCTACACCTTC	CASSYHDSAYGYTF
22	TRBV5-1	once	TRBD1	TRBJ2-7	TGCGCCAGCAGCTCCCCACGCGTCGGACAGGACCTTACACGTACCTTCACCTACGAGCAGTACTTC	CASSSPRVGQDLTRTFTYEQYF
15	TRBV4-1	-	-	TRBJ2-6	TGCGCCAGCAGTCATATAGGGGCTGGGGCCAACGTCCTGACTTTC	CASSHIGAGANVLTF
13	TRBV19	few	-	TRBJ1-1	TGTGCCAGTAGTATTGGCCAGGCATTTGAAGCTTTCTTT	CASSIGQAFEAFF
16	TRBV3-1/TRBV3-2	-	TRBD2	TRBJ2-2	TGTGCCAGCAGCGCTCCGGGACTAGCGGCGACCGGGGAGCTGTTTTTT	CASSAPGLAATGELFF
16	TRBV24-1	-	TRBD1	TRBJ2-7	TGTGCCACCAGTGACCGCCCGGGACAGGGTACCTACGAGCAGTACTTC	CATSDRPGQGTYEQYF
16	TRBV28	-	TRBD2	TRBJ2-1	TGTGCCAGCAGTTTAGGGGGGACTAGCGGGAGCGGTGAGCAGTTCTTC	CASSLGGTSGSGEQFF
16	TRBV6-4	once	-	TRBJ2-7	TGTGCCAGCATTCCAGCCAGAAGAGCACAGGGCTGCGAGCAGTACTTC	CASIPARRAQGCEQYF
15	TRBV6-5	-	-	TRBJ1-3	TGTGCCAGCAGCCTTCAATTTAGCTCTGGAAACACCATATATTTT	CASSLQFSSGNTIYF
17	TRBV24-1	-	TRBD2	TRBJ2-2	TGTGCCACCAGTGATTTAGATACTAGCGGGAGTTCCGGGGAGCTGTTTTTT	CATSDLDTSGSSGELFF
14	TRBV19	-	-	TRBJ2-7	TGTGCCAGTAGTCATGCCGGGACATCCTACGAGCAGTACTTC	CASSHAGTSYEQYF
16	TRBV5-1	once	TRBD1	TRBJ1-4	TGCGCCAGCAGGGGACAGGGGGCGAAGGCTAATGAAAAACTGTTTTTT	CASRGQGAKANEKLFF
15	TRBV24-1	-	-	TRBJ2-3	TGTGCCACCAGTGCCCGGGAGTTCCACACAGATACGCAGTATTTT	CATSAREFHTDTQYF
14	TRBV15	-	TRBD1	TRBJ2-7	TGTGCCACCAGCAGAGATGGACAGGGCTACGAGCAGTACTTC	CATSRDGQGYEQYF
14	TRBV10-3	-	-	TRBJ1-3	TGTGCCAGTACAGGGTTTTTTTCTGGAAACACCATATATTTT	CASTGFFSGNTIYF
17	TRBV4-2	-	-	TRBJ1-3	TGTGCCAGCAGCTATCAGGGGACGGTTCGCTCTGGAAACACCATATATTTT	CASSYQGTVRSGNTIYF
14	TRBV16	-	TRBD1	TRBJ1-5	TGTGCCAGCAGTGAGACAGGGAGCAATCAGCCCCAGCATTTT	CASSETGSNQPQHF
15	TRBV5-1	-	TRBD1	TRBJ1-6	TGCGCCAGCAGCGGGGTGACAGGGAAGAATTCACCCCTCCACTTT	CASSGVTGKNSPLHF
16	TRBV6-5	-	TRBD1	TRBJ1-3	TGTGCCAGCAGTTACTCCAGACAGGGTCTGGGTAACACCATATATTTT	CASSYSRQGLGNTIYF
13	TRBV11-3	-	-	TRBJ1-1	TGTGCCAGCAGCGGGGAGGTGAACACTGAAGCTTTCTTT	CASSGEVNTEAFF
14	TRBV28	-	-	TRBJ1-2	TGTGCCAGCAGTGAGGGTTGGGGTGGCTATGGCTACACCTTC	CASSEGWGGYGYTF
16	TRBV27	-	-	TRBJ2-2	TGTGCCAGCAGTTTAGTGGAGCGGGTAGTCACCGGGGAGCTGTTTTTT	CASSLVERVVTGELFF
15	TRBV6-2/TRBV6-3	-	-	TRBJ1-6	TGTGCCAGCAGTTACTCTGGCTTGCGGAATTCACCCCTCCACTTT	CASSYSGLRNSPLHF
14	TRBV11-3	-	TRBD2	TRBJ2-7	TGTGCCAGCAGCTTTAGCGGGGGCACCTACGAGCAGTACTTC	CASSFSGGTYEQYF
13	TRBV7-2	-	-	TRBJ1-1	TGTGCCAGCAGCATCAGGGAGGACACTGAAGCTTTCTTT	CASSIREDTEAFF